The 22 T cell receptor beta chains given below trace back to one sample, sequenced in a study of CD8 T cells in ankylosing spondylitis. Study findings and constraints: One TCR beta motif, made up of 7 or 8 highly homologous variants, appeared characteristic of ankylosing spondylitis blood.

TCRdb itself ran the 5' RACE reads through MiXCR, one entry per CDR3 protein. The sample contains about 450,000 distinct CDR3 sequences, approximately 26% of which appear only once. The antigens for these receptors are not known. Input material: blood, either unsorted or a sorted T cell fraction (not recorded which). These receptors were collected from a male donor with ankylosing spondylitis.

In its sample, this clonotype was seen a few times. This chain connects TRBV24-1 to TRBJ1-4; 7 bases align to TRBD1. CDR1 is KGHDR and CDR2 is SFDVKD in the germline V gene. The CDR3 sequence is 13 residues long. The junction had 3 bases not matched to a gene; V was cut back by 2 bases and J by 10 bases. CDR3 sequence: CATSDSRQGKLFF. The CDR3 coding sequence is TGTGCCACCAGTGATTCTCGACAGGGAAAACTGTTTTTT.

Worth noting for this clonotype: The junction departs from the called germline gene at one end, perhaps through a read error. The chain uses TRBV11-2 and TRBJ2-2; 11 bases fit TRBD1. There are 15 residues in the CDR3. Germline CDR1 SGHAT, CDR2 FQNNGV. The CDR3 bases are TGTGCCAGCACCGGGACAGGGGGGTTCACCGGAGAGCTGTTTTTT. Protein sequence: CASTGTGGFTGELFF.

This clonotype has a handful of counts. The V and J genes are TRBV7-2 and TRBJ2-1; no firm D call. The germline V gene encodes CDR1 SGHTA and CDR2 FQGNSA. This CDR3 is built from 16 residues. The germline V and J ends were trimmed by 4 bases and 0 bases, with 13 bases remaining between them. The CDR3 loop reads CASSSAGVRSYNEQFF. Here the CDR3 DNA reads TGTGCCAGCAGCTCCGCTGGCGTTCGCTCCTACAATGAGCAGTTCTTC.

This chain links TRBV7-2 with TRBJ2-5, with D uncertain. From germline, CDR1 is SGHTA and CDR2 FQGNSA. V was shortened by 2 bases and J by 2 bases, with 15 bases between the two germline ends. The CDR3 covers 16 residues. The CDR3 spells CASSLKVAAAQETQYF. In DNA, the CDR3 is TGTGCCAGCAGCTTAAAAGTTGCGGCAGCACAAGAGACCCAGTACTTC.

This sequence joins TRBV18 and TRBJ2-1, with a tentative D call TRBD2 (5 bases). The germline CDR1 and CDR2 sequences are KGHSH and LQKENI. The length of the CDR3 is 17 residues. V lost 1 base to trimming and J lost 0 bases, with 13 bases between them. The CDR3 bases are TGTGCCAGCTCACCACTCAGCGGTGCGAGCTCCTACAATGAGCAGTTCTTC. Translating gives CASSPLSGASSYNEQFF.

This clonotype was seen a handful of times. V and J are TRBV6-1 and TRBJ2-1; 12 bases are a match to TRBD2. In germline, CDR1 is MNHNS, CDR2 SASEGT. V lost 6 bases, J lost 6 bases, and 6 bases stayed unmatched. The CDR3 has 15 residues. The CDR3 reads CASRPGLAGTNEQFF. The CDR3 nucleotides read TGTGCCAGCAGGCCGGGACTAGCGGGCACCAATGAGCAGTTCTTC.

This clonotype was observed many times. This chain joins TRBV7-9 and TRBJ2-1; weak D call: TRBD2 (5 bases). CDR3 length: 15 amino acids. V was trimmed by 3 bases and J by 4 bases, leaving 13 bases between them. Germline CDR1 is SEHNR and CDR2 is FQNEAQ (reference sequence). The CDR3 coding sequence is TGTGCCAGCAGCTTCGACTACCAGAAATACAATGAGCAGTTCTTC. This gives the protein CASSFDYQKYNEQFF.

The rearrangement uses TRBV7-2 and TRBJ2-1; D is possibly TRBD2 (6 bases). Trimming took 5 bases from V and 6 from J, leaving 17 bases between them. Germline assignment: CDR1 SGHTA and CDR2 FQGNSA. The CDR3 is made up of 15 amino acids. The CDR3 loop reads CASSPPGLAINEQFF. The DNA for the CDR3 is TGTGCCAGCAGCCCCCCCGGGCTAGCGATCAATGAGCAGTTCTTC.

This chain joins TRBV10-3 and TRBJ2-3; 10 nucleotides match TRBD1. This CDR3 contains 15 residues. The junction had 2 bases not matched to a gene; V was cut back by 2 bases and J by 3 bases. Germline CDR1 is ENHRY and CDR2 is SYGVKD. The CDR3 region is CAISEGQGETDTQYF. CDR3 bases: TGTGCCATCAGTGAGGGACAGGGGGAAACAGATACGCAGTATTTT.

There are a few counts of this clonotype. The chain employs TRBV5-1 and TRBJ2-1, with D tentatively TRBD2 (6 bases). V lost 1 base to trimming and J lost 0 bases, with 11 bases between them. The CDR3 loop spans 16 amino acids. CDR1 and CDR2 (germline): SGHRS, YFSETQ. The CDR3 sequence: CASSLTSRPSYNEQFF. The CDR3 nucleotides read TGCGCCAGCAGCTTGACTAGCAGACCCTCCTACAATGAGCAGTTCTTC.

This clonotype was observed a few times. The chain is built from TRBV7-2 and TRBJ1-1; TRBD1 agrees at 7 bases. CDR1 is SGHTA, CDR2 FQGNSA, per germline. This CDR3 has 15 amino acids. The trim removed 5 bases at V and 3 bases at J, leaving 9 bases unmatched. The CDR3 reads CASSQGGGRHTEAFF. The DNA for the CDR3 is TGTGCCAGCAGCCAGGGGGGAGGAAGGCACACTGAAGCTTTCTTT.

The chain joins TRBV29-1 to TRBJ2-7; D gene unclear. Per the germline V gene, CDR1 is SQVTM and CDR2 is ANQGSEA. V was clipped by 1 base and J by 1 base, with 8 bases between them. CDR3 size: 13 residues. CDR3 sequence: CSVEVSSSYEQYF. CDR3 DNA: TGCAGCGTTGAAGTAAGTTCGTCCTACGAGCAGTACTTC.

The table lists this clonotype with a few counts. The V gene is TRBV7-9, the J gene TRBJ1-1; 9 positions agree with TRBD1. This CDR3 contains 17 residues. Trimming cost V 3 bases and J 0 bases; bases outside gene matches: 8. Germline V CDR1 and CDR2: SEHNR, FQNEAQ (reference sequence). The CDR3 here is CASSFPGQGSLNTEAFF. In DNA, the CDR3 is TGTGCCAGCAGCTTCCCGGGACAGGGAAGTTTGAACACTGAAGCTTTCTTT.

The chain combines TRBV5-1 with TRBJ2-1, with 7 positions matching TRBD1. The V and J ends lost 4 bases and 9 bases, in that order; junction bases with no gene match: 7. The CDR3 extends over 13 amino acids. Germline values: CDR1 SGHRS, CDR2 YFSETQ. The CDR3, as DNA: TGCGCCAGCAGCAGCCGACAGGGCGGTGAGCAGTTCTTC. It is translated as CASSSRQGGEQFF. The full variable domain, with the rest looked up from reference TRBV5-1 and TRBJ2-1, is KAGVTQTPRYLIKTRGQQVTLSCSPISGHRSVSWYQQTPGQGLQFLFEYFSETQRNKGNFPGRFSGRQFSNSRSEMNVSTLELGDSALYLCASSSRQGGEQFFGPGTRLTVL.

The chain is built from TRBV19 and TRBJ2-2, with 10 bases that match TRBD2. After removal of 3 bases from V and 6 bases from J, the junction contained 7 bases not matched to a gene. From germline, CDR1 is LNHDA and CDR2 SQIVND (reference sequence). This CDR3 contains 16 residues. In nucleotides, the CDR3 is TGTGCCAGTAGTATTTCTAGCGGGAGCAAACCCGGGGAGCTGTTTTTT. Protein product: CASSISSGSKPGELFF.

Only a few counts were recorded for this clonotype. V and J are TRBV10-3 and TRBJ1-1; D is ambiguous. The germline V gene encodes CDR1 ENHRY and CDR2 SYGVKD. The length of the CDR3 is 13 residues. V lost 4 bases, J lost 0 bases, and 6 bases lay in between. The CDR3 sequence: CAISGQVNTEAFF. The CDR3 nucleotides read TGTGCCATCAGTGGACAAGTGAACACTGAAGCTTTCTTT.

The chain carries TRBV12-5 and TRBJ1-4; weak D call: TRBD1 (5 bases). V lost 6 bases and J 8 bases, leaving 16 bases between the germline ends. CDR1 and CDR2 from the germline V gene are LGHNT and FRNRAP. The CDR3 spans 14 residues. The CDR3 sequence: CASGSGTVGEKLFF. The CDR3 nucleotides read TGTGCTAGTGGCTCAGGGACGGTGGGGGAAAAACTGTTTTTT.

The chain joins TRBV20-1 to TRBJ1-5; D not certain. The V gene lost 3 bases and the J gene lost 0 bases, with 15 bases spanning the gap. The CDR3 length is 16 residues. Germline-derived CDR1 and CDR2 are DFQATT and SNEGSKA (reference sequence). In DNA form, the CDR3 reads TGCAGTGCTAGCAAACCTCAGTGGCATAGCAATCAGCCCCAGCATTTT. It specifies CSASKPQWHSNQPQHF.

The chain recombines TRBV27 with TRBJ2-7; D remains ambiguous. Trimming took 5 bases from V and 0 from J, leaving 14 bases between them. There are 15 residues in the CDR3. CDR1 is MNHEY and CDR2 is SMNVEV in the germline V gene (reference sequence). The CDR3 sequence is CASSPIPPSSYEQYF. DNA for the CDR3: TGTGCCAGCAGTCCTATCCCCCCTAGCTCCTACGAGCAGTACTTC.

The chain combines TRBV10-3 with TRBJ2-2; possible D gene TRBD1, 5 bases. The germline V gene encodes CDR1 ENHRY and CDR2 SYGVKD. The CDR3 is made up of 15 amino acids. Trimming removed 2 bases from V and 0 bases from J, with 7 bases in between. The CDR3 sequence: CAISEQGPNTGELFF. As DNA, the CDR3 is TGTGCCATCAGTGAGCAGGGCCCGAACACCGGGGAGCTGTTTTTT.

V usage is TRBV11-3 and J usage is TRBJ2-3; unclear D gene. The germline V gene has CDR1 SGHNT and CDR2 YENEEA. The CDR3 runs 15 residues. With 5 bases removed from V and 0 bases from J, the gap between germline ends came to 12 bases. The CDR3 region has the DNA TGTGCCAGCAGCCTGGGCTACGCTAGCACAGATACGCAGTATTTT. Its protein product is CASSLGYASTDTQYF.

This clonotype was recorded once. V is TRBV12-3 or TRBV12-4 and J is TRBJ1-5; 7 nucleotides line up with TRBD1. The CDR3 covers 15 residues. V trimming: 5 bases; J trimming: 2 bases; junction bases outside the gene matches: 6. CDR3 bases: TGTGCCAGCAGTCCGACAGGGATGGGCAATCAGCCCCAGCATTTT. This encodes CASSPTGMGNQPQHF.